This TCR beta chain comes out of a study of blood T cell repertoires in COVID-19. Study background: Both acute and convalescent COVID-19 samples were obtained from the United States, Italy and Spain.

Some clones are missing from TCRdb's copy, which holds only in-frame ones; the method was immunoSEQ multiplex PCR. The sample lists hundreds of thousands of clones, approximately 91% occurring once. CDR3 length equals 18 residues. The germline V gene has CDR1 SGDLS and CDR2 YYNGEE. Trimming cost V 2 bases and J 3 bases; bases outside gene matches: 10. The J gene is TRBJ2-7, the V gene TRBV9, with TRBD2 matching over 14 bases. The sequenced sample consisted of PBMCs or T cells enriched from blood (not recorded which). This TCR was sampled from a woman under 40 who had recovered from COVID-19. Here the CDR3 DNA reads TGTGCCAGCAGCGTCGGGACTAGCGGGAGCCTTTTACGCTACGAGCAGTACTTC. It translates to CASSVGTSGSLLRYEQYF.